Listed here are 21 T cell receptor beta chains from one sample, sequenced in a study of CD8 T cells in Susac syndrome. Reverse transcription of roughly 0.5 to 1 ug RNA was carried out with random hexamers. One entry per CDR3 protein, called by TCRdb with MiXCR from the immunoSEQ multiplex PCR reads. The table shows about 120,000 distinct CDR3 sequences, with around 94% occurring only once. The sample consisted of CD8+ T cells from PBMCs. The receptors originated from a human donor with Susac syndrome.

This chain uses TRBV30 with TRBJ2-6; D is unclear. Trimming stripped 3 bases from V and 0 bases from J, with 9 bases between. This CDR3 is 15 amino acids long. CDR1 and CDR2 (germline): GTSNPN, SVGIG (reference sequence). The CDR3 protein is CAWSLLGSGANVLTF. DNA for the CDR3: TGTGCCTGGAGCCTTTTGGGCTCTGGGGCCAACGTCCTGACTTTC.

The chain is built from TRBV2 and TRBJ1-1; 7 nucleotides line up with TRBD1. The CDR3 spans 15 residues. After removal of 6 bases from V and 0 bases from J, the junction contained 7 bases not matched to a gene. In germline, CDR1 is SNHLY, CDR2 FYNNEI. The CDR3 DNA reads TGTGCCAGCAGGTGGACAGGCCTGCTGAACACTGAAGCTTTCTTT. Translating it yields CASRWTGLLNTEAFF. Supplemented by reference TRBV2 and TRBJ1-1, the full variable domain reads EPEVTQTPSHQVTQMGQEVILRCVPISNHLYFYWYRQILGQKVEFLVSFYNNEISEKSEIFDDQFSVERPDGSNFTLKIRSTKLEDSAMYFCASRWTGLLNTEAFFGQGTRLTVV.

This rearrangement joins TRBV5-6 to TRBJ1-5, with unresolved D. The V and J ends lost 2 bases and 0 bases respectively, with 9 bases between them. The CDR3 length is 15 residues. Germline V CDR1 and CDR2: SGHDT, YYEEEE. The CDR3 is CASSFMQASNQPQHF. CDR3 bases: TGTGCCAGCAGCTTCATGCAGGCTAGCAATCAGCCCCAGCATTTT.

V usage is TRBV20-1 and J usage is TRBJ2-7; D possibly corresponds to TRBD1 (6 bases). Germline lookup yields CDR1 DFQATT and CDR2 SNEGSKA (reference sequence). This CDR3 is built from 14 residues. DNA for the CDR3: TGCAGCTACCGGACAGCGAATTACGAATACGAGCAGTACTTC. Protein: CSYRTANYEYEQYF.

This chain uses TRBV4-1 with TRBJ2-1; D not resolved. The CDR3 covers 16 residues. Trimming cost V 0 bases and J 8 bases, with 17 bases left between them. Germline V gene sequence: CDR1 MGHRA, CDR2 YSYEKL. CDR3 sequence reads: CASSQDEASAYYEQFF. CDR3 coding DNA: TGCGCCAGCAGCCAAGATGAAGCGTCCGCCTATTATGAGCAGTTCTTC.

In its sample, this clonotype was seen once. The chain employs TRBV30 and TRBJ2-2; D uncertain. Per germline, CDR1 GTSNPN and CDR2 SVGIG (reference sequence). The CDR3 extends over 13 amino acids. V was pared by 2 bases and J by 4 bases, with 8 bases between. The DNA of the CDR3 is TGTGCCTGGAGTAATACACCCACCGGGGAGCTGTTTTTT. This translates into CAWSNTPTGELFF.

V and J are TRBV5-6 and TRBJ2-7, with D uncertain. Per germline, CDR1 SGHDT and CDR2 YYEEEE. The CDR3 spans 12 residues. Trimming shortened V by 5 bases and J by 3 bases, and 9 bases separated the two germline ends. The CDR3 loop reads CASSPAGYEQYF. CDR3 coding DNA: TGTGCCAGCAGTCCCGCTGGCTACGAGCAGTACTTC.

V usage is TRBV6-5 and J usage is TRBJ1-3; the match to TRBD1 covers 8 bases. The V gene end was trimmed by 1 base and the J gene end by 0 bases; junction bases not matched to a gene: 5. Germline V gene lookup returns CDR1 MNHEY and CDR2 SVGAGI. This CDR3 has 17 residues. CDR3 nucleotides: TGTGCCAGCAGTTACTGGGACAGGCAGAGCTCTGGAAACACCATATATTTT. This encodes CASSYWDRQSSGNTIYF.

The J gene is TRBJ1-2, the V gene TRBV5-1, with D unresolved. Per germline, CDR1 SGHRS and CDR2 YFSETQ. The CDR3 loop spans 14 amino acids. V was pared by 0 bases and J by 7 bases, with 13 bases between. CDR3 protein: CASSLESGDVGYTF. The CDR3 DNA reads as TGCGCCAGCAGCTTGGAATCGGGTGATGTTGGCTACACCTTC. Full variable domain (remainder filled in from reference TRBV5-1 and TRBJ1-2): KAGVTQTPRYLIKTRGQQVTLSCSPISGHRSVSWYQQTPGQGLQFLFEYFSETQRNKGNFPGRFSGRQFSNSRSEMNVSTLELGDSALYLCASSLESGDVGYTFGSGTRLTVV.

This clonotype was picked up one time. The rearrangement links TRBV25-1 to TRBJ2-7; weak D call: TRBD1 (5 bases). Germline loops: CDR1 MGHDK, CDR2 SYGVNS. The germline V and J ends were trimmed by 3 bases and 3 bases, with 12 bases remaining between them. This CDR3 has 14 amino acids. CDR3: CASSEEGVNYEQYF. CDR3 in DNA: TGTGCCAGCAGTGAGGAAGGGGTCAACTACGAGCAGTACTTC.

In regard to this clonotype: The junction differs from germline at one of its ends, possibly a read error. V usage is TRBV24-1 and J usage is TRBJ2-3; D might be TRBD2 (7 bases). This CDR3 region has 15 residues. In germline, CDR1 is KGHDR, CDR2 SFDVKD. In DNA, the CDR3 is TGTACCACCAGTGGAGTGGGAGGGACACCAGATACGCAGTATTTT. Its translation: CTTSGVGGTPDTQYF.

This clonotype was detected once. CDR3 region: CAWSVEHNQPQHF. Written as DNA, the CDR3 is TGTGCCTGGAGTGTAGAGCACAATCAGCCCCAGCATTTT. The chain uses TRBV30 and TRBJ1-5; D not certain. CDR3 length: 13 amino acids. V lost 0 bases and J 3 bases, leaving 6 bases between the germline ends. The V gene's germline CDR1 is GTSNPN and CDR2 SVGIG (reference sequence).

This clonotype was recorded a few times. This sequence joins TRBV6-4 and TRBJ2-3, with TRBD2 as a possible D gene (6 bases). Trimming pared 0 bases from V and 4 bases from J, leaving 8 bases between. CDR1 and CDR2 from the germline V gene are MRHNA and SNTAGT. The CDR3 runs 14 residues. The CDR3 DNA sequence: TGTGCCAGCAGTGACTCCCGCGGGGCAGATACGCAGTATTTT. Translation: CASSDSRGADTQYF.

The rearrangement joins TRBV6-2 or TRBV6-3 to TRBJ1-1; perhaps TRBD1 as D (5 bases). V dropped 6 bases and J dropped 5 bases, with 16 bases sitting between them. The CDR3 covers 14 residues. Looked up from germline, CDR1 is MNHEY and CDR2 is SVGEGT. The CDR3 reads CASSLQDTTTEAFF. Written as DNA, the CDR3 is TGTGCCAGCAGCCTCCAGGACACGACGACTGAAGCTTTCTTT.

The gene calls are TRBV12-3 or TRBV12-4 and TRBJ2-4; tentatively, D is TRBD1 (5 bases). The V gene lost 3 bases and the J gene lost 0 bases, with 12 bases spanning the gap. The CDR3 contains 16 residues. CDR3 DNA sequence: TGTGCCAGCAGTTTCGTAGGGGCTATAGCCAAAAACATTCAGTACTTC. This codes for CASSFVGAIAKNIQYF.

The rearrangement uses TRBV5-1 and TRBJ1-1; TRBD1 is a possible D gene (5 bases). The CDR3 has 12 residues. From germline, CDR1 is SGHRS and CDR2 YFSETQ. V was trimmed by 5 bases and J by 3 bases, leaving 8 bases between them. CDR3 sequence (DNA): TGCGCCAGCAGGATAGGGGACACTGAAGCTTTCTTT. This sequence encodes CASRIGDTEAFF.

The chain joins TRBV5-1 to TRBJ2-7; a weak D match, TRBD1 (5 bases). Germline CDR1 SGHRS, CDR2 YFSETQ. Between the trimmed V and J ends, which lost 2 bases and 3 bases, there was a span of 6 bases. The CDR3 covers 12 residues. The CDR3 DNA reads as TGCGCCAGCAGCTTCGACAGCTACGAGCAGTACTTC. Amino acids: CASSFDSYEQYF.

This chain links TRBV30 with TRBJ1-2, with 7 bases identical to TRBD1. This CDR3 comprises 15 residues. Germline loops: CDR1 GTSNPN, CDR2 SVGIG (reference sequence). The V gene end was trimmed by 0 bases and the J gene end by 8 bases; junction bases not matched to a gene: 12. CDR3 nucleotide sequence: TGTGCCTGGAGTGTAGATTACCAGACAGGGAAGGGCTACACCTTC. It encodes CAWSVDYQTGKGYTF.

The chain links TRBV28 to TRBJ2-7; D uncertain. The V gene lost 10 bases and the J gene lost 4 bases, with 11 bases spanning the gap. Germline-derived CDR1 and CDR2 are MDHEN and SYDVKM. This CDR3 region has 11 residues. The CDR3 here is CATNPGYEQYF. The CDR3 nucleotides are TGTGCCACCAACCCAGGATACGAGCAGTACTTC. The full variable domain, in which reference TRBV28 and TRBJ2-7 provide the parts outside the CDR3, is DVKVTQSSRYLVKRTGEKVFLECVQDMDHENMFWYRQDPGLGLRLIYFSYDVKMKEKGDIPEGYSVSREKKERFSLILESASTNQTSMYLCATNPGYEQYFGPGTRLTVT.

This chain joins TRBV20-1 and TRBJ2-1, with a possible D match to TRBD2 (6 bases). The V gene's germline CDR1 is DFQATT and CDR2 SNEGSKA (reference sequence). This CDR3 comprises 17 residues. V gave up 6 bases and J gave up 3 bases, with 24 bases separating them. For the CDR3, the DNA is TGCAGTGCCACCCGCCCAACTACTAGCAGACGCTACAATGAGCAGTTCTTC. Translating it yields CSATRPTTSRRYNEQFF.

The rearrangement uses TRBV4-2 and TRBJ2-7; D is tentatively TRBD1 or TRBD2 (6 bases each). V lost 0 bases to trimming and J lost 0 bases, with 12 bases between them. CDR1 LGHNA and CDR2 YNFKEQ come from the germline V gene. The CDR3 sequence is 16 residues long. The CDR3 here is CASSQDGGTPSYEQYF. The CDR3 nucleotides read TGTGCCAGCAGCCAAGATGGGGGGACACCCTCCTACGAGCAGTACTTC.